This T cell receptor (beta chain) is drawn from a study of cytomegalovirus exposure and HLA in healthy donors. CDR1 is MGHRA, CDR2 YSYEKL, per germline. Trimming cost V 0 bases and J 4 bases; bases outside gene matches: 12. The CDR3 runs 19 residues. Clones were sequenced by immunoSEQ multiplex PCR, and TCRdb holds only the in-frame ones, with some missing. The sample has some 85,000 clones, approximately 96% seen once. The chain employs TRBV4-1 and TRBJ2-5; TRBD2 agrees at 12 bases. The sequence derives from a woman in her late teens or twenties in good health and CMV-seronegative. Sequencing was done on a sample of PBMCs. CDR3 in amino acids: CASSQEGPRLAGDLETQYF. The CDR3 DNA is TGCGCCAGCAGCCAAGAAGGGCCCAGACTAGCGGGAGATTTAGAGACCCAGTACTTC.